Listed below are T cell receptor beta chains from one sample, sequenced in a study of metastatic and nonmetastatic thyroid tumors. TCRdb re-called the PCR reads with MiXCR. The profile shows 7,000 to 8,000 clones, less than 35% of them singletons. Sequencing used tumor tissue. The receptors come from a male donor with papillary thyroid cancer or a benign thyroid nodule (not recorded which). Some clones in this sample may be carry-over from other donors' samples. Each CDR3 is given with its conserved first and last residue. The D gene is left open where the match is weak. Not every row has a clone size; where given, it reads once, few, many or a size class.

size,D,J,V,length,DNA,CDR3
.,.,TRBJ1-2,TRBV5-5,16,TGTGCCAGCAGCTTGAGTGAAAGGAACAGGTACTATGGCTACACCTTC,CASSLSERNRYYGYTF
.,.,TRBJ1-2,TRBV7-2,14,TGTGCCAGCAGCCAAGTAGGGGCGGTTTATGGCTACACCTTC,CASSQVGAVYGYTF
many,.,TRBJ1-1,TRBV14,13,TGTGCCAGCAGCCAAGTAAGGGGGGGGGAAGCTTTCTTT,CASSQVRGGEAFF
.,TRBD1,TRBJ2-2,TRBV30,16,TGTGCCTGGAGTGGCGCCACAGGGGCGTCCACCGGGGAGCTGTTTTTT,CAWSGATGASTGELFF
.,.,TRBJ2-7,TRBV7-9,14,TGTGCCAGCAGCTTAACAGGAGCCCCCTACGAGCAGTACTTC,CASSLTGAPYEQYF
.,TRBD1,TRBJ1-2,TRBV7-8,13,TGTGCCAGCAGCTCGACAGGGGGCTATGGCTACACCTTC,CASSSTGGYGYTF
.,TRBD1,TRBJ1-2,TRBV5-5,16,TGTGCCAGCAGCGCCCGGACAGGGGGCAATAACTATGGCTACACCTTC,CASSARTGGNNYGYTF
few,.,TRBJ2-7,TRBV6-5,17,TGTGCCAGCAGTTACGGCAGCGGGTGTACCAAAGTCTACGAGCAGTACTTC,CASSYGSGCTKVYEQYF
few,.,TRBJ1-6,TRBV27,15,TGTGCCAGCAGGGATAGGTCAACCTATAATTCACCCCTCCACTTT,CASRDRSTYNSPLHF
.,TRBD2,TRBJ2-7,TRBV4-1,16,TGCGCCAGCAGCCATGGTAGGACTAGCGGGGGATACGAGCAGTACTTC,CASSHGRTSGGYEQYF
.,TRBD2,TRBJ2-7,TRBV20-1,15,TGCAGTGCTAGAGAGGGTAGCGGGAGCTCCTACGAGCAGTACTTC,CSAREGSGSSYEQYF
few,TRBD2,TRBJ2-7,TRBV28,14,TGTGCCAGCAGTTTTGCTAGCGGGAGCTCCGAGCAGTACTTC,CASSFASGSSEQYF
many,.,TRBJ1-5,TRBV5-6,14,TGTGCCAGCAGCCGTCAATCACCCAATCAGCCCCAGCATTTT,CASSRQSPNQPQHF
.,TRBD1,TRBJ1-5,TRBV19,13,TGTGCCAGTAGTATTCAGGGGGGTCAGCCCCAGCATTTT,CASSIQGGQPQHF
few,.,TRBJ1-5,TRBV2,13,TGTGCCAGCAGCGAAGACTCAGGTCAGCCCCAGCATTTT,CASSEDSGQPQHF
medium-sized,.,TRBJ1-2,TRBV20-1,12,TGCAGTGCTTCCGAGGAGATCTATGGCTACACCTTC,CSASEEIYGYTF
.,.,TRBJ1-1,TRBV5-1,13,TGCGCCAGCAGCGCGACAGAGAACACTGAAGCTTTCTTT,CASSATENTEAFF
.,.,TRBJ2-6,TRBV27,14,TGTGCCAGCAGTTCTCCCTCTGTGGCCAACGTCCTGACTTTC,CASSSPSVANVLTF
large,TRBD2,TRBJ2-1,TRBV6-5,16,TGTGCCAGCAGCTACTACAGCGGGAGGGCCCTTAATGAGCAGTTCTTC,CASSYYSGRALNEQFF
.,.,TRBJ2-1,TRBV11-2,15,TGTGCCAGCAGCCCAGAGGTAGGACCTCACAATGAGCAGTTCTTC,CASSPEVGPHNEQFF
medium-sized,.,TRBJ1-1,TRBV20-1,14,TGCAGTGCTAGAGGCGTGGGGAGTGGAACTGAAGCTTTCTTT,CSARGVGSGTEAFF
.,.,TRBJ1-1,TRBV30,16,TGTGCCTGGACGCAACAGGAAACTATTATCCTCACTGAAGCTTTCTTT,CAWTQQETIILTEAFF
few,.,TRBJ1-2,TRBV2,12,TGTGCCAGCAGTGAACGAGGTGGGGGCTACACCTTC,CASSERGGGYTF
medium-sized,TRBD1,TRBJ1-2,TRBV20-1,14,TGCAGTGCTAATGGACAGGGGGCGCGCTATGGCTACACCTTC,CSANGQGARYGYTF
few,.,TRBJ1-2,TRBV3-1,15,TGTGCCAGCAGCCGTTTACTACAGGGAGAAGGTGGCTACACCTTC,CASSRLLQGEGGYTF
.,TRBD2,TRBJ2-2,TRBV11-2,16,TGTGCCAGCACCAAAGCGGGAGGGCCGAACACCGGGGAGCTGTTTTTT,CASTKAGGPNTGELFF
medium-sized,TRBD2,TRBJ2-7,TRBV27,15,TGTGCCAGCAGGGGACTAGCGGGAACCTCCTACGAGCAGTACTTC,CASRGLAGTSYEQYF
few,.,TRBJ2-1,TRBV12-3/TRBV12-4,13,TGTGCCAGCAGTTTGGGGGCGAGGAATGAGCAGTTCTTC,CASSLGARNEQFF
.,.,TRBJ1-3,TRBV11-3,13,TGTGCCAGCAGCTCCTGGGGGGTAAACACCATATATTTT,CASSSWGVNTIYF
many,.,TRBJ2-3,TRBV30,16,TGTGCCTGGAGTGGACGGGTCAGGGACAGCACAGATACGCAGTATTTT,CAWSGRVRDSTDTQYF
many,.,TRBJ2-3,TRBV5-4,16,TGTGCCAGCAGCTTGGATTTTGGGGGCATAAGGTCCCCGCAGTATTTT,CASSLDFGGIRSPQYF
once,TRBD1,TRBJ1-5,TRBV5-5,14,TGTGCCAGCAGCACCGGGACAGGCAATCAGCCCCAGCATTTT,CASSTGTGNQPQHF
.,.,TRBJ2-7,TRBV7-7,15,TGTGCTAGCAGTCGCGGGCAGGGGAACTCCTACGAGCAGTACTTC,CASSRGQGNSYEQYF
many,TRBD1,TRBJ2-2,TRBV19,14,TGTGCCAGTAGGGGGACAGGGAAAGGCGGGGAGCTGCTTTTT,CASRGTGKGGELLF
.,.,TRBJ2-2,TRBV6-1,15,TGTGCCAGCAGTGAAAATGGAGGGATGGGCGGGGAGCTGTTTTTT,CASSENGGMGGELFF
.,.,TRBJ2-7,TRBV11-3,14,TGTGCCAGCAGCCACAGGGACACACGCTACGAGCAGTACTTC,CASSHRDTRYEQYF
.,TRBD1,TRBJ2-2,TRBV5-1,16,TGCGCCAGCAGCTTGGTGGACAGGGGTTACACCGGGGAGCTGTTTTTT,CASSLVDRGYTGELFF
.,TRBD2,TRBJ2-1,TRBV5-1,14,TGCGCCAGCAGCGGGAGGGTTCCCTACAATGAGCAGTTCTTC,CASSGRVPYNEQFF
many,.,TRBJ2-1,TRBV20-1,12,TGCAGTGCTAGAAACCGCCCCAATGAGCAGTTCTTC,CSARNRPNEQFF
few,.,TRBJ1-1,TRBV6-1,13,TGTGCCAGCAGGCAGGGCCGTGGCACTGAAGCTTTCTTT,CASRQGRGTEAFF
many,.,TRBJ1-2,TRBV9,16,TGTGCCAGCAGCCCCGCCGGGGCCCATAGCCCGTATGGCTACACCTTC,CASSPAGAHSPYGYTF
.,TRBD1,TRBJ1-6,TRBV19,14,TGTGCCAGTACCCGGGACAGGGGAAATTCACCCCTCCACTTT,CASTRDRGNSPLHF
.,TRBD1,TRBJ1-5,TRBV27,15,TGTGCCAGCAGCCATGGGACAGACTCTAATCAGCCCCAGCATTTT,CASSHGTDSNQPQHF
.,.,TRBJ2-2,TRBV4-1,12,TGCGCCAGCAGCCCCCTCACCGGGGAGCTGTTTTTT,CASSPLTGELFF
once,.,TRBJ1-6,TRBV11-2,15,TGTGCCAGCAGCCCGAGCTGGAGCCCTAATTCACCCCTCCACTTT,CASSPSWSPNSPLHF
.,TRBD2,TRBJ2-1,TRBV6-1,15,TGTGCCAGCAGCCCGGGGGGGGGCGTGTTGAATGAGCAGTTCTTC,CASSPGGGVLNEQFF
.,.,TRBJ1-1,TRBV27,17,TGTGCCAGCAGTTTACGATCTTGGGGGGCCCTGAACACTGAAGCTTTCTTT,CASSLRSWGALNTEAFF
.,.,TRBJ1-1,TRBV9,15,TGTGCCAGCAGCGTAGTTCAGGGTTCTGACACTGAAGCTTTCTTT,CASSVVQGSDTEAFF
few,TRBD2,TRBJ2-2,TRBV12-3/TRBV12-4,15,TGTGCCAGCAGGCGGACTAGTGCGAACACCGGGGAGCTGTTTTTT,CASRRTSANTGELFF
.,TRBD1,TRBJ2-1,TRBV19,15,TGTGCCACTCGACAGGGTATCTTGAGTCACAATGAGCAGTTCTTC,CATRQGILSHNEQFF
.,.,TRBJ1-3,TRBV2,16,TGTGCCAGCGGTGAATATAGGGGGTCAAGTGGAAACACCATATATTTT,CASGEYRGSSGNTIYF
large,TRBD2,TRBJ2-1,TRBV28,15,TGTGCCAGCAGTTTAGGGACTAGCGGATACAATGAGCAGTTCTTC,CASSLGTSGYNEQFF
medium-sized,.,TRBJ2-1,TRBV12-3/TRBV12-4,14,TGTGCCAGCAGTTTAGAGGGGACAAACAATGAGCAGTTCTTC,CASSLEGTNNEQFF